This section outlines one T cell receptor beta chain sequence together with its context. The sample is drawn from a study of blood T cell repertoires in COVID-19. In the study overall: PBMCs, B-cell-depleted T cells, or T cells were the source of the cDNA or gDNA that made up the material.

In the original processing: Amplification with reference gene primers provided the estimates of nucleated cell counts. Sequencing was performed with immunoSEQ multiplex PCR; in TCRdb, only in-frame clones are kept and a portion is missing. From that table come the V and J calls and clone size; the DNA was used to work out D and trimming. The sample has some 170,000 clones, about nine tenths seen once; the top ten hold around 4%. What was sequenced was peripheral blood. The origin of this receptor is a woman aged 55-75 years who had recovered from COVID-19.

In DNA, the CDR3 is TGCGCCAGCAGCTTGGACTGGACAGGGGTCAATGAGCAGTTCTTC. This encodes CASSLDWTGVNEQFF. The J gene is TRBJ2-1, the V gene TRBV5-1; TRBD1 aligns across 9 bases. CDR1 is SGHRS, CDR2 YFSETQ, per germline. The ends lost 0 bases at V and 6 bases at J; junction bases unmatched: 4. The CDR3 has 15 residues.